The 20 T cell receptor beta chains below come from one sample, sequenced in a study of beta chain features in type 1 diabetes. Reverse transcribing all isolated RNA meant expressed TCRB transcripts were sequenced. Here immunoSEQ multiplex PCR was the method, and the copy in TCRdb shows in-frame clones only, minus some. The sample lists 200,000 to 250,000 clones; 25% to 35% were seen once. The sequenced sample consisted of central memory CD4+ T cells from blood. The receptors were gathered from a man aged 25 to 40 in good health.

This clone was detected ten times or more. V usage is TRBV5-8 and J usage is TRBJ2-6; no definite D call. The CDR3 loop spans 12 amino acids. Trimming removed 2 bases from V and 8 bases from J, with 5 bases in between. Germline CDR1 is SGHTS and CDR2 is YDEGEE. This CDR3 is CASSLRTNVLTF. The CDR3 coding sequence is TGTGCCAGCAGCTTACGGACCAACGTCCTGACTTTC.

This clone was seen only a few times. The chain joins TRBV14 to TRBJ2-1, with 8 bases that match TRBD2. Germline CDR1 reads SGHDN; CDR2 reads FVKESK. The CDR3 has 15 residues. The trim removed 3 bases at V and 6 bases at J, leaving 7 bases unmatched. The CDR3 DNA follows: TGTGCCAGCAGCCATCCTTACGGGGGGGCCAATGAGCAGTTCTTC. Its protein product is CASSHPYGGANEQFF. The full variable domain, its missing parts supplied by reference TRBV14 and TRBJ2-1, is EAGVTQFPSHSVIEKGQTVTLRCDPISGHDNLYWYRRVMGKEIKFLLHFVKESKQDESGMPNNRFLAERTGGTYSTLKVQPAELEDSGVYFCASSHPYGGANEQFFGPGTRLTVL.

The chain joins TRBV7-9 to TRBJ2-1; possibly TRBD2 for D (5 bases). The CDR3 spans 13 residues. V lost 11 bases and J lost 5, with 16 bases in between. CDR1 is SEHNR, CDR2 FQNEAQ, per germline (reference sequence). The CDR3 spells CAARVGRHNEQFF. In DNA, the CDR3 is TGTGCCGCGCGGGTGGGCAGACACAATGAGCAGTTCTTC.

The CDR3 DNA sequence: TGTGCCAGCAGTTTATGGCCATCCGATACGCAGTATTTT. Translating it yields CASSLWPSDTQYF. The J gene is TRBJ2-3, the V gene TRBV28; D call uncertain. Germline CDR1 and CDR2: MDHEN and SYDVKM. The CDR3 length is 13 residues. V lost 0 bases and J lost 6, with 7 bases in between.

The chain carries TRBV4-1 and TRBJ2-1; either TRBD1 or TRBD2 may fit D (6 bases each). V shed 1 base and J shed 9 bases, with 16 bases lying between them. Germline V gene sequence: CDR1 MGHRA, CDR2 YSYEKL. The CDR3 has 15 amino acids. This CDR3 reads CASSQVPTGAGEQFF. The CDR3, as DNA: TGCGCCAGCAGCCAAGTCCCCACGGGGGCTGGTGAGCAGTTCTTC.

CDR3 loop: CASSYDRGGRPQHF. The DNA of the CDR3 is TGTGCCAGCAGCTATGACAGGGGCGGGCGGCCCCAGCATTTT. V gene TRBV7-2 combines with J gene TRBJ1-5, with 8 bases aligning to TRBD1. The CDR3 is 14 residues long. Germline values: CDR1 SGHTA, CDR2 FQGNSA. V shed 4 bases, J shed 9 bases, and the junction held 8 bases outside the gene matches.

Here the CDR3 reads CASSPDYPSTDTQYF. The CDR3 DNA reads TGTGCCAGCAGCCCGGACTACCCTAGCACAGATACGCAGTATTTT. This chain links TRBV5-4 with TRBJ2-3, with D possibly TRBD2 on 6 matching bases. V lost 4 bases and J 0 bases, leaving 12 bases between the germline ends. This CDR3 region has 15 residues. The germline V gene encodes CDR1 SGHNT and CDR2 YYREEE (reference sequence).

This chain uses TRBV5-6 with TRBJ2-3; TRBD2 agrees at 8 bases. Losses at the gene ends were 1 base for V and 5 bases for J; bases not matched to a gene: 3. CDR3 length equals 14 residues. CDR1 and CDR2 from the germline V gene are SGHDT and YYEEEE. CDR3 coding DNA: TGTGCCAGCAGCTTGCGGAGCGGGGGAGATACGCAGTATTTT. This encodes CASSLRSGGDTQYF.

The chain carries TRBV5-1 and TRBJ2-5, with TRBD1 identical over 7 bases. Germline V gene sequence: CDR1 SGHRS, CDR2 YFSETQ. This CDR3 comprises 14 residues. Germline trimming cut 0 bases from V and 4 bases from J; bases unmatched to any gene: 3. DNA for the CDR3: TGCGCCAGCAGCTTGGCCAGACAGGGAGAGACCCAGTACTTC. It encodes CASSLARQGETQYF.

This clone has just a few counts. The rearrangement links TRBV29-1 to TRBJ2-1; 9 nucleotides align to TRBD1. The CDR3 loop spans 15 amino acids. V shed 5 bases and J 4 bases; nucleotides not matched to a gene: 9. CDR1 is SQVTM and CDR2 is ANQGSEA in the germline V gene. CDR3 residues: CSVLAGTGIYNEQFF. Here the CDR3 DNA reads TGCAGCGTTCTAGCCGGGACAGGGATATACAATGAGCAGTTCTTC.

This chain joins TRBV5-1 and TRBJ1-1; 8 bases fit TRBD1. The length of the CDR3 is 15 residues. The V and J ends lost 4 bases and 0 bases, in that order; junction bases with no gene match: 5. CDR1 is SGHRS, CDR2 YFSETQ, per germline. In DNA form, the CDR3 reads TGCGCCAGCAGCCCGGGACAGGCCATGAACACTGAAGCTTTCTTT. It encodes CASSPGQAMNTEAFF.

The sample holds a few counts of this clone. The chain joins TRBV5-4 to TRBJ2-5, with D possibly TRBD2 on 6 matching bases. Looked up from germline, CDR1 is SGHNT and CDR2 is YYREEE (reference sequence). Trimming shortened V by 0 bases and J by 9 bases, and 24 bases separated the two germline ends. The CDR3 is made up of 17 amino acids. CDR3 amino acids: CASSLVSIGGTGRSQYF. CDR3 DNA: TGTGCCAGCAGCTTGGTTTCGATCGGCGGGACCGGGCGTTCCCAGTACTTC.

Points on this clone: This may be a read error, as it is one base from a much larger clone. The V and J genes are TRBV7-9 and TRBJ2-5, with D hard to call. This CDR3 spans 12 amino acids. Germline V gene lookup returns CDR1 SEHNR and CDR2 FQNEAQ (reference sequence). Trimming took off 5 bases at V and 0 bases at J, with 4 bases between the two ends. In DNA form, the CDR3 reads TGTGCCAGCAGCCCGTACCAAGAGACCCAGTACTTC. Its protein product is CASSPYQETQYF.

This chain links TRBV5-6 with TRBJ2-7; D is unresolved. The CDR3 loop spans 13 amino acids. The V and J ends lost 4 bases and 2 bases respectively, with 10 bases between them. Germline V gives CDR1 SGHDT, CDR2 YYEEEE. CDR3 amino acids: CASSAGRTYEQYF. CDR3 bases: TGTGCCAGCAGCGCAGGACGCACCTACGAGCAGTACTTC.

Regarding this clone: The same CDR3 also results from other DNA sequences found in this sample. The V gene is TRBV20-1, the J gene TRBJ2-5; D is tentatively TRBD1 or TRBD2 (5 bases each). The CDR3 runs to 11 residues. Germline V gene data show CDR1 as DFQATT and CDR2 as SNEGSKA (reference sequence). V was pared by 3 bases and J by 5 bases, with 7 bases between. The DNA of the CDR3 is TGCAGTGCTAGGGGGGTTGAGACCCAGTACTTC. Translation: CSARGVETQYF.

This chain links TRBV7-2 with TRBJ1-5; D possibly corresponds to TRBD1 (5 bases). CDR1 and CDR2 from the germline V gene are SGHTA and FQGNSA. The CDR3 loop spans 14 amino acids. V was clipped by 1 base and J by 7 bases, with 11 bases between them. The DNA of the CDR3 is TGTGCCAGCAGCTTAGAGTCAGGGTGGCAGCCCCAGCATTTT. Translation gives CASSLESGWQPQHF. Full variable domain (rest looked up from reference TRBV7-2 and TRBJ1-5): GAGVSQSPSNKVTEKGKDVELRCDPISGHTALYWYRQSLGQGLEFLIYFQGNSAPDKSGLPSDRFSAERTGGSVSTLTIQRTQQEDSAVYLCASSLESGWQPQHFGDGTRLSIL.

The gene calls are TRBV10-3 and TRBJ2-5; D ambiguous. The CDR3 contains 16 residues. Trimming took off 0 bases at V and 1 base at J, with 12 bases between the two ends. Germline CDR1 ENHRY, CDR2 SYGVKD. This CDR3 reads CAISESFGKGQETQYF. The CDR3 coding sequence is TGTGCCATCAGTGAGTCCTTTGGGAAGGGCCAAGAGACCCAGTACTTC.

The gene calls are TRBV2 and TRBJ1-1; D is unclear. V lost 9 bases to trimming and J lost 0 bases, with 8 bases between them. The CDR3 totals 12 residues. Germline CDR1 SNHLY, CDR2 FYNNEI. The CDR3: CASDGMNTEAFF. In DNA form, the CDR3 reads TGTGCCAGTGACGGGATGAACACTGAAGCTTTCTTT.

This clone was detected a few times. The rearrangement uses TRBV4-3 and TRBJ2-3; TRBD2 is a possible D gene (5 bases). The CDR3 has 14 amino acids. Trimming cost V 4 bases and J 6 bases, with 14 bases left between them. From germline, CDR1 is LGHNA and CDR2 YSLEER. CDR3 amino acids: CASSPGRESDTQYF. CDR3 DNA: TGCGCCAGCAGCCCAGGAAGGGAGTCGGATACGCAGTATTTT.

The chain combines TRBV2 with TRBJ1-1, with D perhaps TRBD1 (5 bases). CDR1 and CDR2 from the germline V gene are SNHLY and FYNNEI. The germline V and J ends were trimmed by 4 bases and 11 bases, with 14 bases remaining between them. The CDR3 has 12 residues. In DNA form, the CDR3 reads TGTGCCAGCAGTGGTACAGGACCCGCGGCTTTCTTT. Translated, it gives CASSGTGPAAFF. The full variable domain, with the rest looked up from reference TRBV2 and TRBJ1-1, is EPEVTQTPSHQVTQMGQEVILRCVPISNHLYFYWYRQILGQKVEFLVSFYNNEISEKSEIFDDQFSVERPDGSNFTLKIRSTKLEDSAMYFCASSGTGPAAFFGQGTRLTVV.